The rows below give T cell receptor beta chains drawn from one sample of a study of T cells in Graves' hyperthyroidism and ophthalmopathy. TCRdb called the multiplex PCR reads again in MiXCR, with one record for every CDR3 protein. The repertoire holds 300,000 to 500,000 distinct CDR3 sequences, with roughly 13% as singletons. The sequenced sample consisted of blood. All receptors derive from a man in his fifties or sixties with Graves' ophthalmopathy. CDR3s leave out the opening cysteine and the closing phenylalanine or tryptophan.

TRBV3-1	TRBJ1-2	ASSQGDGYT
TRBV3-1	TRBJ1-2	ASSDINYYGYT
TRBV5-1	TRBJ2-4	ASSLAGTSGLKNIQY
TRBV29-1	TRBJ2-3	SVDTETDTQY
TRBV11-3	TRBJ1-5	ASSLGFPGQGVVPQH
TRBV9	TRBJ2-3	ASSVGKFSTADTQY
TRBV7-2	TRBJ2-2	ASSLSGQGYSGELF
TRBV20-1	TRBJ2-7	SASPRRAAYEQY
TRBV20-1	TRBJ1-5	SARDRAYSNQPQH
TRBV20-1	TRBJ2-1	SAPGLAGGRNEQF
TRBV4-3	TRBJ2-7	ASSQDWAGIYEQY
TRBV6-1	TRBJ1-1	ASSAQGAYLDEAF
TRBV3-1	TRBJ1-1	ASSQVGGNTEAF
TRBV7-8	TRBJ2-2	ASRKGWGDTGELF
TRBV29-1	TRBJ2-7	SVSAGGLSEQY
TRBV4-1	TRBJ2-5	ASSQDVASGIKETQY
TRBV3-1	TRBJ2-1	ASSYRLAPGSYNEQF
TRBV12-3/TRBV12-4	TRBJ1-2	ASSLVQGSYGYT
TRBV12-3/TRBV12-4	TRBJ2-7	ASSSGGRYEQY
TRBV10-3	TRBJ2-1	AISQTSGYNEQF
TRBV7-6	TRBJ2-3	ASSPTRERRDTQY
TRBV28	TRBJ2-5	ATGSLGLQETQY
TRBV7-8	TRBJ2-7	ASSPRLALYEQY
TRBV11-2	TRBJ2-3	ASSLDSRQGINADTQY
TRBV11-3	TRBJ2-2	ASSKRGTSGNTGELF
TRBV9	TRBJ2-7	ASSPGLPYEQY
TRBV12-3/TRBV12-4	TRBJ2-7	ASSFIQDPGEEQY
TRBV28	TRBJ2-3	ASSSTGEGDTQY
TRBV12-3/TRBV12-4	TRBJ1-2	ASSFEGASGYT
TRBV7-8	TRBJ2-5	ASSKGLAGGPRETQY
TRBV6-5	TRBJ2-3	ASSYSLQGMGTDTQY
TRBV20-1	TRBJ2-5	SASSASGVLQETQY
TRBV7-8	TRBJ1-4	ASNLGGRREKLF
TRBV20-1	TRBJ1-5	SARLGSFQPQH
TRBV19	TRBJ1-1	ASSKRRGTNTEAF
TRBV3-1	TRBJ1-2	ASSDMEGYGYT
TRBV12-3/TRBV12-4	TRBJ1-1	ASRGQPLEAF
TRBV15	TRBJ2-7	ATSIRDRAYEQY
TRBV11-3	TRBJ2-3	ASSPYGGGSGTDTQY
TRBV19	TRBJ1-2	ASSRTSGSPHYGYT
TRBV6-1	TRBJ1-4	ASSGDRAPGEKLF